This passage covers 13 T cell receptor beta chains from one sample sequenced in a study of read filtering for tumor transcriptome and immune sequencing. Molecular barcoded adaptors covering alpha/delta and beta/gamma chains were used on roughly 400 ng RNA. TCRdb reprocessed the reads via MiXCR and lists one record per CDR3 protein. The repertoire consists of 100,000 to 150,000 distinct CDR3 sequences, with approximately 13% occurring once and the leading ten covering 7.5% to 10%. The specimen sequenced was a population of CD138-negative cells sorted from bone marrow. These receptor sequences come from a donor aged 40 or older with multiple myeloma.

There are many counts of this clonotype. An end of the junction does not agree with germline; a read error may underlie this. The chain combines TRBV20-1 with TRBJ1-6; no firm D call. CDR1 is DFQATT and CDR2 is SNEGSKA in the germline V gene (reference sequence). The CDR3 length is 16 residues. CDR3 DNA sequence: TGCAGTGCCCCTGGTGGAGGGCTTGTAAATAATTCATCCCTCCACTTT. Amino acid sequence: CSAPGGGLVNNSSLHF.

Turning to this clonotype: One base away lies a much larger clone, so this may be a sequencing read error. The V and J genes are TRBV6-5 and TRBJ2-5; the D gene is possibly TRBD2 (5 bases). Germline CDR1 reads MNHEY; CDR2 reads SVGAGI. The CDR3 spans 15 residues. Written as DNA, the CDR3 is TGTACCAGCAGTTACTCGGGGATTTACCAAGAGACCCAGTACTTC. It translates to CTSSYSGIYQETQYF.

This clonotype was seen repeatedly, ten times or more. The gene calls are TRBV6-2 or TRBV6-3 and TRBJ1-5; D unresolved. V shed 0 bases and J shed 0 bases, with 15 bases lying between them. The CDR3 totals 18 residues. Germline values: CDR1 MNHEY, CDR2 SVGEGT. CDR3 sequence reads: CASSYSSRPKGSNQPQHF. The CDR3 nucleotides are TGTGCCAGCAGTTACTCGTCGAGACCCAAGGGTAGCAATCAGCCCCAGCATTTT.

This clonotype was counted ten times or more. The genes are TRBV10-3 and TRBJ2-1, with D possibly TRBD2 on 5 matching bases. Trimming cost V 5 bases and J 8 bases, with 16 bases left between them. In germline, CDR1 is ENHRY, CDR2 SYGVKD. The CDR3 extends over 14 amino acids. The CDR3 coding sequence is TGTGCCATCAGTACTAGGTCCGCTCTCGATGAGCAGTTCTTC. It yields the protein CAISTRSALDEQFF.

The genes are TRBV3-1 and TRBJ2-5; no firm D call. Trimming removed 4 bases from V and 4 bases from J, with 7 bases in between. In germline, CDR1 is LGHDT, CDR2 YNNKEL (reference sequence). CDR3 length equals 12 residues. CDR3 amino acids: CASSLTIETQYF. CDR3 in DNA: TGTGCCAGCAGCCTAACAATAGAGACCCAGTACTTC.

A remark on this clonotype: A single base separates this from a much larger clone, so it may be a read error. The rearrangement joins TRBV6-5 to TRBJ2-7; 8 bases are shared with TRBD1. The CDR3 sequence is 16 residues long. Germline V gene data show CDR1 as MNHEY and CDR2 as SVGAGI. CDR3 protein: CASSYPKGQGGYERYF. DNA of the CDR3: TGTGCCAGCAGTTACCCCAAAGGACAGGGAGGCTACGAGCGGTACTTC.

The sample holds many counts of this clonotype. The chain joins TRBV6-2 or TRBV6-3 to TRBJ2-7; the match to TRBD2 covers 8 bases. CDR1 MNHEY and CDR2 SVGEGT come from the germline V gene. CDR3 size: 14 residues. Germline trimming cut 6 bases from V and 7 bases from J; bases unmatched to any gene: 11. The CDR3 protein is CASSRTSVAGEQYF. CDR3 bases: TGTGCCAGCAGCCGTACTAGCGTAGCGGGGGAGCAGTACTTC.

In the case of this clonotype: Being one base from a much bigger clone, this may be a read error. The chain is built from TRBV6-2 or TRBV6-3 and TRBJ2-7; no firm D call. The CDR3 totals 12 residues. Germline V gene lookup returns CDR1 MNHEY and CDR2 SVGEGT. The CDR3 reads CASSRTFYKQYF. CDR3 DNA: TGTGCCAGCAGCCGTACTTTCTACAAGCAGTACTTC.

This clonotype occurred a few times. This chain joins TRBV7-8 and TRBJ2-1; 7 nucleotides agree with TRBD1. The CDR3 spans 16 residues. The V gene end was trimmed by 5 bases and the J gene end by 4 bases; junction bases not matched to a gene: 11. CDR1 is SGHVS, CDR2 FQNEAQ, per germline. CDR3 in DNA: TGTGCCAGCAGCGCCGGCAGGGGGATAAGGTACAATGAGCAGTTCTTC. It specifies CASSAGRGIRYNEQFF.

This sequence joins TRBV28 and TRBJ2-2; D ambiguous. V gave up 0 bases and J gave up 6 bases, with 2 bases separating them. Germline V lookup: CDR1 MDHEN, CDR2 SYDVKM. This CDR3 region has 12 residues. CDR3: CASSLWPGELFF. The CDR3 coding sequence is TGTGCCAGCAGTTTATGGCCCGGGGAGCTGTTTTTT.

This clonotype was seen a few times. The chain uses TRBV25-1 and TRBJ2-5, with D unresolved. V was clipped by 1 base and J by 0 bases, with 3 bases between them. From germline, CDR1 is MGHDK and CDR2 SYGVNS. This CDR3 has 13 amino acids. CDR3 in amino acids: CASSEFHQETQYF. In DNA form, the CDR3 reads TGTGCCAGCAGTGAATTCCACCAAGAGACCCAGTACTTC.

The sample holds many counts of this clonotype. J is TRBJ2-2 and V is TRBV19, with TRBD2 as a possible D gene (6 bases). Trimming removed 5 bases at V and 8 bases at J, with 15 bases between. CDR1 is LNHDA, CDR2 SQIVND, per germline (reference sequence). The CDR3 spans 14 residues. DNA of the CDR3: TGTGCCAGTAGTTATATGACTGGGACTGGGGAGCTGTTTTTT. Protein: CASSYMTGTGELFF.

Judged by abundance, this clonotype is medium-sized (0.01 to 0.1%). V and J are TRBV10-3 and TRBJ1-1; no clear D gene. Germline V gene lookup returns CDR1 ENHRY and CDR2 SYGVKD. V dropped 0 bases and J dropped 0 bases, with 20 bases sitting between them. The CDR3 totals 19 residues. The CDR3 spells CAISESLGRASGMNTEAFF. CDR3 nucleotide sequence: TGTGCCATCAGTGAGTCCCTCGGGAGGGCCAGTGGAATGAACACTGAAGCTTTCTTT.